What follows describes a single TCR beta chain. This CDR3 is built from 16 residues. V was pared by 0 bases and J by 5 bases, with 9 bases of the junction left unmatched. Germline V CDR1 and CDR2: MGHRA, YSYEKL. Donors were grouped by their self-reported clinical history. Donors in Cohort 3 who had recovered were those with two negative PCRs, healthcare professional clearance, or resolution of their symptoms. The sample originates from a study of blood T cell repertoires in COVID-19. Looking at the study overall: Sites in the United States, Italy and Spain provided acute and convalescent COVID-19 samples.

In the authors' workflow: Amplification of reference gene primers was used by the study to estimate nucleated cell counts. Produced via immunoSEQ multiplex PCR; TCRdb's table is partial and in-frame only. The DNA was the basis for D and trimming; V, J and clone size are from that table. The sample includes hundreds of thousands of clones, approximately 84% of them seen just once. Material: PBMCs or T cells enriched from blood (not recorded which). J is TRBJ1-2 and V is TRBV4-1, with 7 bases fitting TRBD1. The source is a man in his thirties or forties who had recovered from COVID-19. The CDR3: CASSQDGGGQFYGYTF. In DNA form, the CDR3 reads TGCGCCAGCAGCCAAGATGGTGGGGGACAGTTTTATGGCTACACCTTC.